This T cell receptor (beta chain) was found in a study of cytomegalovirus exposure and HLA in healthy donors. Study-level points and caveats: Data from an earlier analysis indicated that most TCR beta V segments were productive either about 87% or about 30% of the time.

In the PCR, 60 Vbeta and 13 Jbeta primers were used. Sequencing was performed with immunoSEQ multiplex PCR; in TCRdb, only in-frame clones are kept and a portion is missing. The table shows 140,000 to 150,000 clones, with 70% to 80% occurring only once. Note on this clone: Its matching antigen is unknown.

Sequenced sample: PBMCs. The sequence was obtained from a woman in her fifties or sixties in good health and CMV-seropositive.

The CDR3 DNA reads as TGTGCCATCAGTGAGTCAACAGGAGTCCCGGATACGCAGTATTTT. It specifies CAISESTGVPDTQYF. V usage is TRBV10-3 and J usage is TRBJ2-3; maybe TRBD1 (5 bases). This CDR3 has 15 residues. The V end lost 0 bases, the J end lost 6 bases, and 13 bases lay between the germline ends. Germline CDR1 is ENHRY and CDR2 is SYGVKD.